These T cell receptor beta chains were read from a single sample in a study of T-cell reconstitution after alpha-beta-depleted transplantation in children. TCRdb reprocessed the PCR reads via MiXCR and lists one record per CDR3 protein. The table records about 980,000 distinct CDR3 sequences, about 29% of them present only once. Here the sequenced sample was PBMCs, mostly from graft donor cells, taken 360 days after TCRalphabeta/CD19-depleted stem cell transplant. These receptor sequences come from a boy in the first two years of life who had a stem cell transplant for SCID, so the T cells may come from the graft donor. CDR3s include the opening cysteine and the closing phenylalanine or tryptophan. The D gene is left open where the match is weak. Only part of the rows carry a size: once, few, many, or a class if the clone is expanded.

size: few
J: TRBJ2-7
D: NA
V: TRBV20-1
CDR3: CSAYPESQYF
DNA: TGCAGTGCTTACCCGGAGTCGCAGTACTTC

size: few
J: TRBJ2-1
D: NA
V: TRBV20-1
CDR3: CSARAGTPQRHEQFF
DNA: TGCAGTGCTAGAGCCGGGACACCACAACGGCATGAGCAGTTCTTC

size: NA
J: TRBJ2-1
D: TRBD2
V: TRBV12-3/TRBV12-4
CDR3: CASSLTSGGNEQFF
DNA: TGTGCCAGCAGTCTGACTAGCGGGGGCAATGAGCAGTTCTTC

size: few
J: TRBJ2-7
D: NA
V: TRBV27
CDR3: CASSLSGIAYEQYF
DNA: TGTGCCAGCAGTTTATCGGGGATCGCCTACGAGCAGTACTTC

size: NA
J: TRBJ2-1
D: TRBD1
V: TRBV5-1
CDR3: CASSLVGQGAHEQFF
DNA: TGCGCCAGCAGCTTGGTAGGACAGGGGGCGCATGAGCAGTTCTTC

size: few
J: TRBJ2-3
D: TRBD2
V: TRBV27
CDR3: CASSKRGRHRYTDTQYF
DNA: TGTGCCAGCAGTAAGCGGGGACGGCATCGGTACACAGATACGCAGTATTTT

size: few
J: TRBJ2-7
D: NA
V: TRBV6-6
CDR3: CASSSVEGEQYF
DNA: TGTGCCAGCAGTTCCGTGGAGGGCGAGCAGTACTTC

size: NA
J: TRBJ2-1
D: NA
V: TRBV10-3
CDR3: CAISDNGSNEQFF
DNA: TGTGCCATCAGTGACAACGGGAGCAATGAGCAGTTCTTC

size: NA
J: TRBJ2-3
D: NA
V: TRBV20-1
CDR3: CSARRTASTDTQYF
DNA: TGCAGTGCTAGACGGACAGCTAGCACAGATACGCAGTATTTT

size: NA
J: TRBJ2-7
D: NA
V: TRBV4-2
CDR3: CASSQVHRGPKYEQYF
DNA: TGTGCCAGCAGCCAAGTTCACCGGGGACCGAAATACGAGCAGTACTTC

size: few
J: TRBJ1-1
D: NA
V: TRBV7-6
CDR3: CASSQMQNTEAFF
DNA: TGTGCCAGCAGCCAAATGCAGAACACTGAAGCTTTCTTT

size: NA
J: TRBJ2-3
D: NA
V: TRBV24-1
CDR3: CATSDWSPTDTQYF
DNA: TGTGCCACCAGTGATTGGAGTCCCACAGATACGCAGTATTTT

size: NA
J: TRBJ2-7
D: NA
V: TRBV10-3
CDR3: CAISRVPYEQYF
DNA: TGTGCCATCAGCAGGGTCCCCTACGAGCAGTACTTC

size: few
J: TRBJ2-7
D: TRBD1
V: TRBV5-1
CDR3: CASSWGDRGEQYF
DNA: TGCGCCAGCAGCTGGGGAGACAGGGGCGAGCAGTACTTC

size: many
J: TRBJ2-1
D: TRBD1
V: TRBV20-1
CDR3: CSARDPGQKQFF
DNA: TGCAGTGCTAGGGATCCGGGACAGAAGCAGTTCTTC

size: many
J: TRBJ2-5
D: TRBD2
V: TRBV5-5
CDR3: CASSLLREGETQYF
DNA: TGTGCCAGCAGCTTGCTCAGGGAGGGAGAGACCCAGTACTTC

size: NA
J: TRBJ2-7
D: TRBD1
V: TRBV6-5
CDR3: CASSYGDRVSDEQYF
DNA: TGTGCCAGCAGTTACGGGGACAGGGTAAGCGACGAGCAGTACTTC

size: NA
J: TRBJ2-3
D: NA
V: TRBV6-1
CDR3: CASSTVPDRDTQYF
DNA: TGTGCCAGCAGCACGGTCCCCGACAGAGATACGCAGTATTTT

size: NA
J: TRBJ2-3
D: TRBD1
V: TRBV5-5
CDR3: CASRSLGGGQGPLDTQYF
DNA: TGTGCCAGCCGTAGCTTAGGGGGAGGACAGGGCCCACTGGATACGCAGTATTTT

size: few
J: TRBJ2-7
D: NA
V: TRBV20-1
CDR3: CSAPKTSSYEQYF
DNA: TGCAGTGCTCCCAAGACCAGCTCCTACGAGCAGTACTTC

size: few
J: TRBJ2-7
D: TRBD1
V: TRBV5-1
CDR3: CASSLMTGRSYEQYF
DNA: TGCGCCAGCAGCTTAATGACAGGGCGGTCCTACGAGCAGTACTTC

size: NA
J: TRBJ2-7
D: NA
V: TRBV15
CDR3: CATSRDMRGVAYEQYF
DNA: TGTGCCACCAGCAGAGATATGCGGGGAGTCGCCTACGAGCAGTACTTC

size: NA
J: TRBJ2-6
D: NA
V: TRBV29-1
CDR3: CSVEKVSGANVLTF
DNA: TGCAGCGTTGAGAAGGTCTCTGGGGCCAACGTCCTGACTTTC

size: NA
J: TRBJ2-3
D: TRBD1
V: TRBV6-2/TRBV6-3
CDR3: CASRRTGLGDTQYF
DNA: TGTGCCAGCAGGAGGACAGGGTTGGGGGATACGCAGTATTTT

size: NA
J: TRBJ2-7
D: NA
V: TRBV7-6
CDR3: CASSPYSVWYEQYF
DNA: TGTGCCAGCAGCCCATACTCGGTTTGGTACGAGCAGTACTTC

size: few
J: TRBJ1-1
D: NA
V: TRBV5-1
CDR3: CASSLRDGNTEAFF
DNA: TGCGCCAGCAGCCTGCGGGACGGCAACACTGAAGCTTTCTTT

size: NA
J: TRBJ2-3
D: TRBD2
V: TRBV6-2/TRBV6-3
CDR3: CASSYFGAGGTDTQYF
DNA: TGTGCCAGCAGTTACTTCGGAGCGGGGGGCACAGATACGCAGTATTTT

size: NA
J: TRBJ2-1
D: TRBD2
V: TRBV12-3/TRBV12-4
CDR3: CASSPGTRENEQFF
DNA: TGTGCCAGCAGTCCCGGGACTAGAGAGAATGAGCAGTTCTTC

size: few
J: TRBJ1-2
D: TRBD1
V: TRBV27
CDR3: CASSHGTGGLENNYGYTF
DNA: TGTGCCAGCAGTCACGGGACAGGGGGGCTGGAGAATAACTATGGCTACACCTTC

size: few
J: TRBJ2-1
D: TRBD2
V: TRBV6-5
CDR3: CASSSAAGGRYNEQFF
DNA: TGTGCCAGCAGTTCCGCAGCGGGGGGGCGGTACAATGAGCAGTTCTTC

size: NA
J: TRBJ2-1
D: NA
V: TRBV10-3
CDR3: CAISDQERNEQFF
DNA: TGTGCCATCAGTGATCAGGAAAGGAATGAGCAGTTCTTC

size: NA
J: TRBJ2-7
D: TRBD2
V: TRBV4-1
CDR3: CASRLRATNKSAGDEQYF
DNA: TGCGCCAGCAGGCTGCGGGCCACTAATAAATCGGCGGGGGACGAGCAGTACTTC

size: NA
J: TRBJ2-5
D: TRBD1
V: TRBV7-6
CDR3: CASSPEQGARVTQYF
DNA: TGTGCCAGCAGCCCTGAACAGGGGGCGCGGGTGACCCAGTACTTC

size: NA
J: TRBJ2-3
D: TRBD1
V: TRBV27
CDR3: CASSARQGVITDTQYF
DNA: TGTGCCAGCAGTGCCAGACAGGGAGTAATTACAGATACGCAGTATTTT

size: few
J: TRBJ2-2
D: NA
V: TRBV5-6
CDR3: CASSPDPGLNTGELFF
DNA: TGTGCCAGCAGCCCTGACCCCGGCCTAAACACCGGGGAGCTGTTTTTT

size: NA
J: TRBJ2-5
D: NA
V: TRBV29-1
CDR3: CSVGSSQETQYF
DNA: TGCAGCGTCGGCAGCTCCCAAGAGACCCAGTACTTC

size: NA
J: TRBJ2-2
D: NA
V: TRBV25-1
CDR3: CASSRGANAGELFF
DNA: TGTGCCAGCAGTAGGGGAGCAAATGCCGGGGAGCTGTTTTTT

size: NA
J: TRBJ2-4
D: TRBD1
V: TRBV24-1
CDR3: CATSDGQVAKNIQYF
DNA: TGTGCCACCAGTGATGGACAGGTTGCCAAAAACATTCAGTACTTC

size: NA
J: TRBJ2-7
D: TRBD2
V: TRBV5-1
CDR3: CASSPTSGVLYEQYF
DNA: TGCGCCAGCAGCCCGACTAGCGGCGTTCTCTACGAGCAGTACTTC

size: NA
J: TRBJ2-5
D: NA
V: TRBV5-1
CDR3: CASSLEQPQETQYF
DNA: TGCGCCAGCAGCTTGGAACAGCCACAAGAGACCCAGTACTTC

size: few
J: TRBJ1-5
D: NA
V: TRBV12-3/TRBV12-4
CDR3: CASSLTPGWNQPQHF
DNA: TGTGCCAGCAGTTTAACCCCAGGGTGGAATCAGCCCCAGCATTTT

size: NA
J: TRBJ2-3
D: TRBD1
V: TRBV12-3/TRBV12-4
CDR3: CASTYGTGEGTDTQYF
DNA: TGTGCCAGCACCTACGGGACAGGGGAGGGGACAGATACGCAGTATTTT

size: few
J: TRBJ2-3
D: TRBD2
V: TRBV13
CDR3: CASSNREGTDTQYF
DNA: TGTGCCAGCAGCAATCGGGAGGGCACAGATACGCAGTATTTT

size: NA
J: TRBJ2-5
D: NA
V: TRBV11-2
CDR3: CASSLEWATQYF
DNA: TGTGCCAGCAGCTTAGAGTGGGCGACCCAGTACTTC

size: NA
J: TRBJ2-2
D: NA
V: TRBV7-6
CDR3: CASSLAQGELFF
DNA: TGTGCCAGCAGCTTAGCGCAGGGGGAGCTGTTTTTT

size: NA
J: TRBJ1-4
D: NA
V: TRBV6-1
CDR3: CASSTQGRDEKLFF
DNA: TGTGCCAGCAGTACCCAGGGGAGGGATGAAAAACTGTTTTTT

size: NA
J: TRBJ2-4
D: NA
V: TRBV20-1
CDR3: CSARGASRLLAKNIQYF
DNA: TGCAGTGCTAGAGGGGCCTCGCGTTTACTAGCCAAAAACATTCAGTACTTC

size: few
J: TRBJ1-2
D: NA
V: TRBV5-1
CDR3: CASSLVTIRYGYTF
DNA: TGCGCCAGCAGCTTGGTGACGATTCGCTATGGCTACACCTTC

size: few
J: TRBJ2-7
D: NA
V: TRBV28
CDR3: CASSFGLAIEQYF
DNA: TGTGCCAGCAGTTTTGGGCTAGCGATCGAGCAGTACTTC

size: many
J: TRBJ2-1
D: NA
V: TRBV20-1
CDR3: CSPRGRGNEQFF
DNA: TGCAGTCCCCGGGGCCGAGGAAATGAGCAGTTCTTC

size: NA
J: TRBJ2-7
D: TRBD2
V: TRBV12-3/TRBV12-4
CDR3: CASSFPSGDYSPYEQYF
DNA: TGTGCCAGCAGTTTCCCTAGCGGGGATTATTCCCCCTACGAGCAGTACTTC

size: NA
J: TRBJ2-7
D: TRBD1
V: TRBV20-1
CDR3: CSAKGGQGAFGYEQYF
DNA: TGCAGTGCTAAAGGGGGACAGGGGGCTTTCGGCTACGAGCAGTACTTC

size: few
J: TRBJ1-2
D: NA
V: TRBV4-3
CDR3: CASSQDVGVRRNYGYTF
DNA: TGCGCCAGCAGCCAAGATGTAGGTGTGCGGCGGAACTATGGCTACACCTTC

size: few
J: TRBJ1-2
D: NA
V: TRBV2
CDR3: CASRAVPVGYTF
DNA: TGTGCCAGCCGGGCAGTCCCGGTGGGCTACACCTTC

size: few
J: TRBJ1-1
D: NA
V: TRBV20-1
CDR3: CSARDNEAFF
DNA: TGCAGTGCTAGAGATAATGAAGCTTTCTTT